Below, 27 T cell receptor beta chains from the same sample are listed, as sequenced in a study of cytomegalovirus exposure and HLA in healthy donors. Researchers ran the PCR with 60 Vbeta and 13 Jbeta primers. Some clones are missing from TCRdb's copy, which holds only in-frame ones; the method was immunoSEQ multiplex PCR. The listing records 50,000 or so clones. Sequenced sample: PBMCs. These receptors all stem from a woman aged 18-29 years in good health and CMV-seronegative.

The V call is TRBV11-3, the J call TRBJ1-4; D call uncertain. V was shortened by 1 base and J by 8 bases, with 11 bases between the two germline ends. Germline CDR1 reads SGHNT; CDR2 reads YENEEA. The CDR3 contains 14 residues. The CDR3 loop reads CASSLGGPGEKLFF. DNA of the CDR3: TGTGCCAGCAGCTTAGGAGGTCCCGGGGAAAAACTGTTTTTT.

This chain links TRBV18 with TRBJ2-3, with 10 bases identical to TRBD2. The V gene end was trimmed by 3 bases and the J gene end by 2 bases; junction bases not matched to a gene: 11. The CDR3 covers 18 residues. Germline V gene data show CDR1 as KGHSH and CDR2 as LQKENI. Written as DNA, the CDR3 is TGTGCCAGCTCACCTCGGCTAGCGGGGGCCCCCTCCACAGATACGCAGTATTTT. It specifies CASSPRLAGAPSTDTQYF.

The V and J genes are TRBV18 and TRBJ2-1; perhaps TRBD2 as D (5 bases). Germline CDR1 is KGHSH and CDR2 is LQKENI. This CDR3 region has 14 residues. V dropped 2 bases and J dropped 9 bases, with 14 bases sitting between them. The CDR3 reads CASSPSGLSSEQFF. The CDR3 DNA sequence: TGTGCCAGCTCACCAAGCGGACTGTCCAGTGAGCAGTTCTTC.

The V and J genes are TRBV28 and TRBJ2-4, with 8 nucleotides matching TRBD1. CDR1 and CDR2 (germline): MDHEN, SYDVKM. V was clipped by 4 bases and J by 0 bases; unmatched bases: 14. CDR3 size: 19 residues. DNA of the CDR3: TGTGCCAGCAGTTCCCCGGTGTCGGGACAGGTCATAGCCAAAAACATTCAGTACTTC. Its translation: CASSSPVSGQVIAKNIQYF.

The chain combines TRBV5-1 with TRBJ2-5; 7 bases map to TRBD1. This CDR3 has 16 residues. Trimming removed 0 bases from V and 9 bases from J; junction bases left unmatched: 14. In germline, CDR1 is SGHRS, CDR2 YFSETQ. CDR3 nucleotides: TGCGCCAGCAGCTTGGCCGCCTTAGGGGGCGTCCGCGCCCAGTACTTC. Its translation is CASSLAALGGVRAQYF. Looking up the rest from reference TRBV5-1 and TRBJ2-5 gives the full variable domain: KAGVTQTPRYLIKTRGQQVTLSCSPISGHRSVSWYQQTPGQGLQFLFEYFSETQRNKGNFPGRFSGRQFSNSRSEMNVSTLELGDSALYLCASSLAALGGVRAQYFGPGTRLLVL.

This chain joins TRBV25-1 and TRBJ2-2, with TRBD2 as a possible D gene (5 bases). This CDR3 contains 14 residues. Trimming took off 6 bases at V and 4 bases at J, with 12 bases between the two ends. Germline V lookup: CDR1 MGHDK, CDR2 SYGVNS. The CDR3 DNA reads as TGTGCCAGCAGGCCGGGGAGTGCCACCGGGGAGCTGTTTTTT. It specifies CASRPGSATGELFF.

J is TRBJ1-1 and V is TRBV7-9; 7 bases align to TRBD1. J was trimmed by 4 bases and V by 3 bases; bases with no gene match: 8. The germline V gene encodes CDR1 SEHNR and CDR2 FQNEAQ (reference sequence). The CDR3 contains 15 residues. The CDR3 sequence is CASSFSRGVGTEAFF. CDR3 DNA: TGTGCCAGCAGCTTTTCCAGGGGGGTCGGCACTGAAGCTTTCTTT.

The chain has TRBV6-1 and TRBJ2-5; 13 nucleotides line up with TRBD2. Looked up from germline, CDR1 is MNHNS and CDR2 is SASEGT. V lost 4 bases, J lost 5 bases, and 10 bases stayed unmatched. The CDR3 extends over 17 amino acids. The CDR3 here is CASSGVRTSGGGETQYF. The CDR3, as DNA: TGTGCCAGCAGTGGGGTCAGGACTAGCGGGGGCGGGGAGACCCAGTACTTC.

CDR3 coding DNA: TGTGCCAGCCAGTCCTCTGGAAACACCATATATTTT. Protein: CASQSSGNTIYF. The rearrangement joins TRBV6-5 to TRBJ1-3, with unresolved D. From germline, CDR1 is MNHEY and CDR2 SVGAGI. Trimming cost V 8 bases and J 0 bases, with 5 bases left between them. The CDR3 sequence is 12 residues long.

The chain couples TRBV6-5 to TRBJ1-4; no clear D gene. Trimming took off 7 bases at V and 6 bases at J, with 18 bases between the two ends. The CDR3 has 15 residues. Germline CDR1 reads MNHEY; CDR2 reads SVGAGI. In DNA form, the CDR3 reads TGTGCCAGCACCCGAACACCCGACGGGGATGAAAAACTGTTTTTT. This gives the protein CASTRTPDGDEKLFF.

V gene TRBV6-4 combines with J gene TRBJ2-1; D perhaps matches TRBD2 (5 bases). Per germline, CDR1 MRHNA and CDR2 SNTAGT. The CDR3 runs 16 residues. V was clipped by 0 bases and J by 0 bases, with 9 bases between them. Here the CDR3 reads CASSDSAASSYNEQFF. CDR3 bases: TGTGCCAGCAGTGACTCAGCGGCCAGCTCCTACAATGAGCAGTTCTTC.

This chain connects TRBV5-4 to TRBJ2-7, with D possibly matching TRBD2 (5 bases). Germline V CDR1 and CDR2: SGHNT, YYREEE (reference sequence). V was pared by 3 bases and J by 7 bases, with 23 bases between. This CDR3 is 16 amino acids long. The CDR3 reads CASSSTGPLIPGEQYF. The DNA for the CDR3 is TGTGCCAGCAGCTCAACCGGACCTCTCATCCCGGGGGAGCAGTACTTC.

The chain recombines TRBV29-1 with TRBJ2-1, with TRBD2 matching over 8 bases. Germline loops: CDR1 SQVTM, CDR2 ANQGSEA. This CDR3 has 13 residues. Trimming removed 2 bases from V and 8 bases from J; junction bases left unmatched: 5. Here the CDR3 reads CSVEHEREYEQFF. As DNA, the CDR3 is TGCAGCGTTGAACATGAGCGGGAGTATGAGCAGTTCTTC.

The V call is TRBV5-6, the J call TRBJ2-7, with 11 bases that match TRBD2. J gave up 3 bases and V 4 bases, and 6 bases lay outside the gene matches. The CDR3 loop spans 15 amino acids. Germline-derived CDR1 and CDR2 are SGHDT and YYEEEE. In nucleotides, the CDR3 is TGTGCCAGCAGCACAAGACTAGCGGGATTCTACGAGCAGTACTTC. As protein: CASSTRLAGFYEQYF.

V usage is TRBV5-1 and J usage is TRBJ1-1, with D perhaps TRBD1 (5 bases). The CDR3 totals 14 residues. Per germline, CDR1 SGHRS and CDR2 YFSETQ. V was pared by 2 bases and J by 5 bases, with 13 bases between. The CDR3 DNA follows: TGCGCCAGCAGCTTCCCCGGGGCGGGGACTGAAGCTTTCTTT. Translated: CASSFPGAGTEAFF.

The V gene is TRBV4-1, the J gene TRBJ1-2; no firm D call. The germline gives CDR1 MGHRA, CDR2 YSYEKL. The CDR3 consists of 15 residues. V lost 0 bases to trimming and J lost 0 bases, with 8 bases between them. The CDR3: CASSQERGPNYGYTF. The CDR3 DNA reads as TGCGCCAGCAGCCAAGAGCGAGGGCCTAACTATGGCTACACCTTC.

CDR3 protein: CASSSGLDSYNEQFF. CDR3 DNA: TGTGCCAGCAGCTCGGGACTAGACTCCTACAATGAGCAGTTCTTC. The chain joins TRBV7-8 to TRBJ2-1; 8 nucleotides line up with TRBD2. J lost 0 bases, V lost 4 bases, and 2 bases had no gene match. This CDR3 is 15 amino acids long. Germline V gene sequence: CDR1 SGHVS, CDR2 FQNEAQ.

This chain uses TRBV5-1 with TRBJ2-7; 9 bases map to TRBD1. Germline V gene lookup returns CDR1 SGHRS and CDR2 YFSETQ. Germline trimming cut 4 bases from V and 6 bases from J; bases unmatched to any gene: 8. The CDR3 is made up of 14 amino acids. CDR3 nucleotides: TGCGCCAGCAGCAGGGGGACAGGGCGGAGCGAGCAGTACTTC. Its protein product is CASSRGTGRSEQYF.

The rearrangement joins TRBV10-3 to TRBJ1-1; D unclear. This CDR3 is 14 amino acids long. CDR1 is ENHRY and CDR2 is SYGVKD in the germline V gene. The V end was cut by 3 bases, the J end by 3 bases, with 11 bases between. CDR3 sequence: CAISDVNSYTEAFF. In nucleotides, the CDR3 is TGTGCCATCAGTGACGTTAACAGTTACACTGAAGCTTTCTTT.

The chain combines TRBV2 with TRBJ1-2; 7 bases align to TRBD1. The length of the CDR3 is 14 residues. V gave up 8 bases and J gave up 4 bases; unmatched junction bases: 10. Germline CDR1 reads SNHLY; CDR2 reads FYNNEI. Written as DNA, the CDR3 is TGTGCCAGCTTAGGACAGGTGAACCTCTATGGCTACACCTTC. Encoded protein: CASLGQVNLYGYTF.

The chain carries TRBV5-1 and TRBJ1-3; 7 nucleotides agree with TRBD1. The CDR3 is 14 amino acids. Germline CDR1 reads SGHRS; CDR2 reads YFSETQ. J lost 4 bases, V lost 0 bases, and 1 base had no gene match. CDR3 sequence (DNA): TGCGCCAGCAGCTTGGGGGACAGCGGAAACACCATATATTTT. It translates to CASSLGDSGNTIYF. Full variable domain (outside the CDR3, taken from reference TRBV5-1 and TRBJ1-3): KAGVTQTPRYLIKTRGQQVTLSCSPISGHRSVSWYQQTPGQGLQFLFEYFSETQRNKGNFPGRFSGRQFSNSRSEMNVSTLELGDSALYLCASSLGDSGNTIYFGEGSWLTVV.

The V gene is TRBV5-1, the J gene TRBJ2-3, with D possibly TRBD2 on 5 matching bases. This CDR3 has 16 amino acids. The V gene lost 3 bases and the J gene lost 1 base, with 15 bases spanning the gap. Germline V gene sequence: CDR1 SGHRS, CDR2 YFSETQ. The CDR3 DNA sequence: TGCGCCAGCAGCTCTGGTACGGGGTGGGGCACAGATACGCAGTATTTT. Translating gives CASSSGTGWGTDTQYF.

The V gene is TRBV30, the J gene TRBJ1-5; D ambiguous. This CDR3 has 16 amino acids. V shed 0 bases and J shed 2 bases, with 14 bases lying between them. The germline CDR1 and CDR2 sequences are GTSNPN and SVGIG (reference sequence). The CDR3 DNA sequence: TGTGCCTGGAGTGTACGAGGTCTCTTGCGCAATCAGCCCCAGCATTTT. Encoded protein: CAWSVRGLLRNQPQHF. The complete variable domain, with remaining parts taken from reference TRBV30 and TRBJ1-5, reads SQTIHQWPATLVQPVGSPLSLECTVEGTSNPNLYWYRQAAGRGLQLLFYSVGIGQISSEVPQNLSASRPQDRQFILSSKKLLLSDSGFYLCAWSVRGLLRNQPQHFGDGTRLSIL.

The chain combines TRBV4-2 with TRBJ1-5; no firm D call. Germline V gene lookup returns CDR1 LGHNA and CDR2 YNFKEQ. V lost 0 bases and J lost 5, with 8 bases in between. The CDR3 runs 14 residues. CDR3 region: CASSQELNYQPQHF. The CDR3 coding sequence is TGTGCCAGCAGCCAAGAGCTCAACTATCAGCCCCAGCATTTT.

This chain links TRBV5-1 with TRBJ2-1, with 13 bases identical to TRBD2. CDR3 length equals 18 residues. The ends lost 0 bases at V and 8 bases at J; junction bases unmatched: 11. The germline CDR1 and CDR2 sequences are SGHRS and YFSETQ. CDR3 in amino acids: CASSLVPILAGGPDEQFF. CDR3 bases: TGCGCCAGCAGCTTGGTCCCTATACTAGCGGGAGGGCCCGATGAGCAGTTCTTC.

The chain links TRBV5-1 to TRBJ1-4; D is possibly TRBD1 (5 bases). Deletions cut 4 bases from V and 7 bases from J, with 14 bases between. The CDR3 is 14 residues long. The V gene's germline CDR1 is SGHRS and CDR2 YFSETQ. Here the CDR3 reads CASSGGARAEKLFF. CDR3 coding DNA: TGCGCCAGCAGCGGTGGGGCACGGGCTGAAAAACTGTTTTTT.

The chain combines TRBV18 with TRBJ1-1; 7 bases are a match to TRBD1. Per germline, CDR1 KGHSH and CDR2 LQKENI. The CDR3 extends over 14 amino acids. J gave up 1 base and V 3 bases, and 2 bases lay outside the gene matches. CDR3 in amino acids: CASSPGTANTEAFF. The CDR3 coding sequence is TGTGCCAGCTCACCTGGGACAGCGAACACTGAAGCTTTCTTT.